Shown below are 26 T cell receptor beta chains from a single sample sequenced in a study of patients and donors after allogeneic stem cell transplantation. In TCRdb, the RT-PCR reads were re-called with MiXCR into one record per CDR3 protein. The sample lists 400,000 to 450,000 distinct CDR3 sequences; 16% were seen once. What was sequenced was blood, either unsorted or a sorted T cell fraction (not recorded which). All receptors derive from a human donor who was either an allogeneic HSCT recipient or a stem cell or donor lymphocyte infusion donor (not recorded which). It is not recorded whose cells these are; they may come from a transplant donor.

This clonotype showed up just a few times. The chain employs TRBV2 and TRBJ1-1, with D perhaps matching TRBD1 (5 bases). Deletions cut 8 bases from V and 0 bases from J, with 19 bases between. Germline loops: CDR1 SNHLY, CDR2 FYNNEI. CDR3 length: 16 amino acids. CDR3 nucleotide sequence: TGTGCCAGCCGTCCGCGACAGTCCCTCATGAACACTGAAGCTTTCTTT. It translates to CASRPRQSLMNTEAFF. The full variable domain, rest sourced from reference TRBV2 and TRBJ1-1, is EPEVTQTPSHQVTQMGQEVILRCVPISNHLYFYWYRQILGQKVEFLVSFYNNEISEKSEIFDDQFSVERPDGSNFTLKIRSTKLEDSAMYFCASRPRQSLMNTEAFFGQGTRLTVV.

The CDR3 DNA follows: TGTGCCAGCAGTTACTCCGGGACAGGGAGGGCTGAAGCTTTCTTT. Protein: CASSYSGTGRAEAFF. The chain employs TRBV6-5 and TRBJ1-1; TRBD1 agrees at 9 bases. This CDR3 has 15 amino acids. Germline values: CDR1 MNHEY, CDR2 SVGAGI. The V gene end was trimmed by 0 bases and the J gene end by 6 bases; junction bases not matched to a gene: 5.

The chain links TRBV10-3 to TRBJ2-1; 12 nucleotides match TRBD2. The CDR3 is 15 amino acids. Trimming took 0 bases from V and 7 from J; bases not matched to a gene: 1. Germline values: CDR1 ENHRY, CDR2 SYGVKD. CDR3 amino acids: CAISESLAGGNEQFF. The CDR3 region has the DNA TGTGCCATCAGTGAGTCCCTAGCGGGGGGGAATGAGCAGTTCTTC.

DNA for the CDR3: TGTGCCACCAAAGGACTAGCGGGAGGTCAGTTCTTC. As protein: CATKGLAGGQFF. The genes are TRBV15 and TRBJ2-1; 14 bases line up with TRBD2. The junction had 3 bases not matched to a gene; V was cut back by 7 bases and J by 13 bases. The CDR3 has 12 residues. Germline CDR1 reads LNHNV; CDR2 reads YYDKDF (reference sequence).

This clonotype has more than one count but fewer than ten. The chain links TRBV18 to TRBJ1-5; D remains unclear. V dropped 0 bases and J dropped 1 base, with 4 bases sitting between them. Germline assignment: CDR1 KGHSH and CDR2 LQKENI. The CDR3 has 14 residues. The CDR3 region is CASSPPASNQPQHF. CDR3 bases: TGTGCCAGCTCACCACCGGCAAGCAATCAGCCCCAGCATTTT.

This clonotype was seen repeatedly, ten times or more. The V and J genes are TRBV15 and TRBJ2-2; D might be TRBD1 (5 bases). Trimming took 0 bases from V and 7 from J, leaving 9 bases between them. In germline, CDR1 is LNHNV, CDR2 YYDKDF (reference sequence). The CDR3 spans 14 residues. The CDR3 here is CATSRDRQGGELFF. The CDR3 DNA follows: TGTGCCACCAGCAGAGACCGTCAGGGCGGGGAGCTGTTTTTT.

This clonotype was observed at least ten times. The genes are TRBV4-2 and TRBJ2-1, with a possible D match to TRBD2 (6 bases). CDR3 length: 15 residues. The germline V and J ends were trimmed by 4 bases and 3 bases, with 13 bases remaining between them. The germline CDR1 and CDR2 sequences are LGHNA and YNFKEQ. CDR3 nucleotide sequence: TGTGCCAGCAGCCCCGAGGGACTCCTCTACAATGAGCAGTTCTTC. Translated, it gives CASSPEGLLYNEQFF.

This clonotype was recorded at least ten times. The chain recombines TRBV5-6 with TRBJ1-1, with D possibly TRBD1 on 5 matching bases. This CDR3 contains 13 residues. Per germline, CDR1 SGHDT and CDR2 YYEEEE. V lost 5 bases, J lost 1 base, and 9 bases lay in between. CDR3 in amino acids: CASRLDRNTEAFF. The DNA of the CDR3 is TGTGCCAGCAGACTCGACAGGAACACTGAAGCTTTCTTT.

As concerns this clonotype: Compared with germline, one end of the junction differs, possibly owing to a read error. The rearrangement joins TRBV28 to TRBJ1-3, with 11 bases matching TRBD1. CDR3 size: 14 residues. Germline-derived CDR1 and CDR2 are MDHEN and SYDVKM. The CDR3 loop reads CASSLPPGQGVTHF. CDR3 bases: TGTGCCAGCAGTTTACCGCCGGGACAGGGGGTTACTCATTTT.

This clonotype appeared many times. The rearrangement uses TRBV20-1 and TRBJ1-1; tentative D call: TRBD1 (5 bases). The CDR3 length is 13 residues. The germline CDR1 and CDR2 sequences are DFQATT and SNEGSKA (reference sequence). Deletions cut 2 bases from V and 1 base from J, with 8 bases between. CDR3 sequence (DNA): TGCAGTGCTAGAATTGGGGGGAACACTGAAGCTTTCTTT. Its protein product is CSARIGGNTEAFF.

The gene calls are TRBV10-3 and TRBJ1-3, with D unclear. V lost 6 bases and J lost 4, with 10 bases in between. From germline, CDR1 is ENHRY and CDR2 SYGVKD. This CDR3 contains 13 residues. CDR3: CAIRGTPGNTIYF. The CDR3 DNA is TGTGCCATCAGAGGTACACCAGGAAACACCATATATTTT.

The gene calls are TRBV3-1 and TRBJ1-1; weak D call: TRBD1 (6 bases). This CDR3 comprises 15 residues. The V end was cut by 4 bases, the J end by 1 base, with 13 bases between. Looked up from germline, CDR1 is LGHDT and CDR2 is YNNKEL (reference sequence). The CDR3 loop reads CASSLEGHSNTEAFF. CDR3 coding DNA: TGTGCCAGCAGCCTAGAGGGACACTCGAACACTGAAGCTTTCTTT.

The chain recombines TRBV9 with TRBJ1-4; no reliable D call. Trimming left V 4 bases short and J 3 bases short, with 7 bases between. Germline values: CDR1 SGDLS, CDR2 YYNGEE. The CDR3 has 13 amino acids. As DNA, the CDR3 is TGTGCCAGCAGCCCAGCACCTAATGAAAAACTGTTTTTT. This sequence encodes CASSPAPNEKLFF.

The genes are TRBV19 and TRBJ1-5; unclear D gene. Per the germline V gene, CDR1 is LNHDA and CDR2 is SQIVND (reference sequence). Trimming took off 6 bases at V and 6 bases at J, with 9 bases between the two ends. The CDR3 has 12 amino acids. CDR3 in amino acids: CASSSLAQPQHF. The DNA of the CDR3 is TGTGCCAGTAGCAGCCTCGCTCAGCCCCAGCATTTT.

This clonotype was seen a few times. The V and J genes are TRBV5-1 and TRBJ2-3; no firm D call. The V end lost 6 bases, the J end lost 2 bases, and 7 bases lay between the germline ends. This CDR3 has 12 residues. The germline CDR1 and CDR2 sequences are SGHRS and YFSETQ. CDR3 residues: CASMPLTDTQYF. Here the CDR3 DNA reads TGCGCCAGCATGCCCCTCACAGATACGCAGTATTTT.

This chain uses TRBV28 with TRBJ2-6, with no clear D. The CDR3 is 15 amino acids. The V gene's germline CDR1 is MDHEN and CDR2 SYDVKM. With 1 base removed from V and 2 bases from J, the gap between germline ends came to 6 bases. This CDR3 is CASSLLGAGANVLTF. CDR3 nucleotide sequence: TGTGCCAGCAGTTTATTGGGTGCTGGGGCCAACGTCCTGACTTTC.

In its sample, this clonotype was seen a few times. The chain links TRBV11-3 to TRBJ2-1, with D perhaps given as TRBD1 or TRBD2 (6 bases each). Germline V gene sequence: CDR1 SGHNT, CDR2 YENEEA. The ends were cut back, 3 bases at V and 6 bases at J, with 15 bases in the middle. This CDR3 is 15 amino acids long. For the CDR3, the DNA is TGTGCCAGCAGCTTCGGGGGCCTCGGGGGCAATGAGCAGTTCTTC. Protein sequence: CASSFGGLGGNEQFF.

This clonotype appeared a few times. V is TRBV7-9 and J is TRBJ1-1; D gene uncertain. Germline V CDR1 and CDR2: SEHNR, FQNEAQ (reference sequence). Deletions cut 5 bases from V and 4 bases from J, with 17 bases between. The CDR3 has 15 residues. Here the CDR3 reads CASSRRTGLSTEAFF. CDR3 bases: TGTGCCAGCAGCCGACGAACCGGGCTCAGCACTGAAGCTTTCTTT. Full variable domain (missing parts from reference TRBV7-9 and TRBJ1-1): DTGVSQNPRHKITKRGQNVTFRCDPISEHNRLYWYRQTLGQGPEFLTYFQNEAQLEKSRLLSDRFSAERPKGSFSTLEIQRTEQGDSAMYLCASSRRTGLSTEAFFGQGTRLTVV.

This clonotype was observed a handful of times. V and J are TRBV4-3 and TRBJ1-2; D remains unclear. Germline values: CDR1 LGHNA, CDR2 YSLEER. With 6 bases removed from V and 13 bases from J, the gap between germline ends came to 6 bases. This CDR3 is built from 8 residues. In DNA, the CDR3 is TGCGCCAGCAGTCCTATCACCTTC. Protein sequence: CASSPITF.

The chain has TRBV20-1 and TRBJ1-2; 7 nucleotides agree with TRBD1. Germline V gene lookup returns CDR1 DFQATT and CDR2 SNEGSKA (reference sequence). The CDR3 length is 11 residues. Trimming at V came to 3 bases and at J to 8 bases, leaving 3 bases not matched to a gene. The CDR3 loop reads CSARVGGGYTF. CDR3 DNA sequence: TGCAGTGCTAGGGTAGGGGGCGGCTACACCTTC.

In its sample, this clonotype was seen once. Being one base from a much bigger clone, this may be a read error. The V gene is TRBV24-1, the J gene TRBJ2-1, with D possibly matching TRBD1 (5 bases). The V end lost 0 bases, the J end lost 6 bases, and 8 bases lay between the germline ends. The CDR3 totals 14 residues. Germline V gene sequence: CDR1 KGHDR, CDR2 SFDVKD. CDR3 amino acids: CATSDLNTGNEQFF. The CDR3 coding sequence is TGTGCCACCAGTGATTTGAACACAGGCAATGAGCAGTTCTTC.

This clonotype was counted many times. The rearrangement joins TRBV6-2 or TRBV6-3 to TRBJ2-1, with unresolved D. The germline V gene has CDR1 MNHEY and CDR2 SVGEGT. V lost 7 bases to trimming and J lost 6 bases, with 16 bases between them. The CDR3 is 14 amino acids. CDR3: CASIRDTAGNEQFF. CDR3 nucleotide sequence: TGTGCCAGCATTAGAGACACTGCCGGCAATGAGCAGTTCTTC.

The V and J genes are TRBV12-3 or TRBV12-4 and TRBJ1-5; no clear D. Trimming shortened V by 5 bases and J by 3 bases, and 11 bases separated the two germline ends. The CDR3 runs to 14 residues. The CDR3 is CASSADANNQPQHF. CDR3 sequence (DNA): TGTGCCAGCAGTGCGGACGCGAACAATCAGCCCCAGCATTTT.

This clonotype showed up just a few times. V is TRBV7-2 and J is TRBJ2-7, with 7 bases matching TRBD2. The CDR3 is 16 residues long. The V gene's germline CDR1 is SGHTA and CDR2 FQGNSA. With 0 bases clipped from V and 5 bases from J, the junction kept 10 bases outside the gene matches. The CDR3 DNA is TGTGCCAGCAGCTTAGCTGCCCCGGGCGGGGGTCACGAGCAGTACTTC. This codes for CASSLAAPGGGHEQYF.

V and J are TRBV6-5 and TRBJ1-1; D remains ambiguous. Trimming cost V 2 bases and J 4 bases, with 14 bases left between them. The germline CDR1 and CDR2 sequences are MNHEY and SVGAGI. The CDR3 has 15 residues. For the CDR3, the DNA is TGTGCCAGCAGTTACGGGGAGGGTTTAGTCACTGAAGCTTTCTTT. It specifies CASSYGEGLVTEAFF.

This clonotype has only a few counts. The rearrangement joins TRBV28 to TRBJ1-4; the match to TRBD1 covers 11 bases. Per germline, CDR1 MDHEN and CDR2 SYDVKM. V lost 6 bases to trimming and J lost 5 bases; unmatched junction nucleotides: 5. The CDR3 spans 15 residues. This CDR3 is CASSWDRGKNEKLFF. CDR3 bases: TGTGCCAGCAGCTGGGACAGGGGGAAGAATGAAAAACTGTTTTTT.